This T cell receptor (beta chain) was sequenced during a study of CD8 T cells in Susac syndrome. With 1 base removed from V and 7 bases from J, the gap between germline ends came to 7 bases. This CDR3 contains 13 residues. As to this clonotype: Its antigen is undetermined.

General study results and limits: A relatively small number of individuals underwent TCR sequencing and HLA analysis.

It was with random hexamers that roughly 0.5 to 1 ug RNA was reverse transcribed. By means of immunoSEQ multiplex PCR, TCR beta CDR3 spanning 54 Vbeta and 13 Jbeta underwent amplification. TCRdb passed the immunoSEQ multiplex PCR reads through MiXCR, listing each CDR3 protein once. The sample gives about 250,000 distinct CDR3 sequences, 90% to 95% of which show up once; about 0.071% is in the top ten. Sequencing of TCR beta covered CD8+ and CD4+ T cells obtained from blood. Multiple sclerosis controls were treatment-naive patients with stable or active relapsing-remitting disease. The rearrangement links TRBV12-3 or TRBV12-4 to TRBJ2-2; D is unclear. The source is a human donor with multiple sclerosis. Sample: CD4+ T cells from PBMCs. CDR3 region: CASSLVLGGELFF. For the CDR3, the DNA is TGTGCCAGCAGTTTAGTACTCGGCGGGGAGCTGTTTTTT.